Shown below are 25 T cell receptor beta chains from a single sample sequenced in a study of blood T cell repertoires in COVID-19. Produced via immunoSEQ multiplex PCR; TCRdb's table is partial and in-frame only. Here the sample spans around 130,000 clones, around four fifths being singletons. Source material: peripheral blood. These receptors were obtained from a man in his sixties with active or convalescent COVID-19.

This chain links TRBV6-5 with TRBJ1-4; the D gene is possibly TRBD1 (5 bases). CDR3 length: 15 residues. V lost 6 bases and J 4 bases, leaving 15 bases between the germline ends. In germline, CDR1 is MNHEY, CDR2 SVGAGI. The CDR3 sequence is CASSVGRGINEKLFF. The CDR3 DNA is TGTGCCAGCAGCGTGGGGCGGGGGATTAATGAAAAACTGTTTTTT.

The chain is built from TRBV19 and TRBJ2-1, with D perhaps TRBD1 (5 bases). Per the germline V gene, CDR1 is LNHDA and CDR2 is SQIVND (reference sequence). The CDR3 totals 13 residues. V lost 3 bases and J lost 8, with 11 bases in between. The CDR3 sequence: CASSMSRDDEQFF. In nucleotides, the CDR3 is TGTGCCAGTAGTATGTCCAGGGATGATGAGCAGTTCTTC.

The V gene is TRBV9, the J gene TRBJ2-1; TRBD2 agrees at 10 bases. The CDR3 extends over 16 amino acids. Germline values: CDR1 SGDLS, CDR2 YYNGEE. V gave up 3 bases and J gave up 0 bases; unmatched junction bases: 3. CDR3 loop: CASSDSSGSSYNEQFF. DNA for the CDR3: TGTGCCAGCAGCGATTCTAGCGGGAGCTCCTACAATGAGCAGTTCTTC.

The rearrangement uses TRBV6-5 and TRBJ2-1; possibly TRBD1 for D (6 bases). Trimming left V 5 bases short and J 4 bases short, with 9 bases between. This CDR3 region has 13 residues. Germline-derived CDR1 and CDR2 are MNHEY and SVGAGI. CDR3 loop: CASSRGHYNEQFF. The DNA for the CDR3 is TGTGCCAGCAGTCGGGGACATTACAATGAGCAGTTCTTC.

V is TRBV4-2 and J is TRBJ2-3, with D possibly being TRBD2 (6 bases). The CDR3 consists of 15 residues. From germline, CDR1 is LGHNA and CDR2 YNFKEQ. V lost 4 bases to trimming and J lost 1 base, with 12 bases between them. The CDR3 coding sequence is TGTGCCAGCAGCCCGGGACTGCAAGGCACAGATACGCAGTATTTT. This encodes CASSPGLQGTDTQYF.

The V and J genes are TRBV24-1 and TRBJ2-5; 9 nucleotides match TRBD2. The germline V gene has CDR1 KGHDR and CDR2 SFDVKD. The CDR3 extends over 16 amino acids. With V trimmed by 4 bases and J by 2 bases, 7 bases remained unmatched. The CDR3 region has the DNA TGTGCCACCAGTGAGGGTAGCGGGAGAGAACAAGAGACCCAGTACTTC. As protein: CATSEGSGREQETQYF.

DNA for the CDR3: TGTGCCACCAGCACAGGGGATCCCAGGGTTTCACCCCTCCACTTT. Translating gives CATSTGDPRVSPLHF. The chain links TRBV15 to TRBJ1-6; perhaps TRBD1 as D (6 bases). CDR1 LNHNV and CDR2 YYDKDF come from the germline V gene (reference sequence). V was cut by 4 bases and J by 9 bases, with 16 bases left in between. The CDR3 is 15 amino acids.

The chain uses TRBV7-9 and TRBJ1-4; the D gene is possibly TRBD1 (6 bases). V was cut by 5 bases and J by 1 base, with 11 bases left in between. Germline CDR1 is SEHNR and CDR2 is FQNEAQ (reference sequence). The CDR3 totals 15 residues. CDR3 amino acids: CASSTTGQTNEKLFF. CDR3 coding DNA: TGTGCCAGCAGCACGACAGGTCAAACTAATGAAAAACTGTTTTTT.

The V gene is TRBV11-1, the J gene TRBJ2-7; possibly TRBD2 for D (6 bases). CDR1 is SGHAT, CDR2 FQDESV, per germline (reference sequence). Trimming cost V 6 bases and J 4 bases, with 19 bases left between them. This CDR3 region has 15 residues. Here the CDR3 reads CASSRTSPGPYEQYF. The CDR3 coding sequence is TGTGCCAGCAGTAGAACTAGCCCCGGCCCATACGAGCAGTACTTC.

The rearrangement links TRBV27 to TRBJ2-1; TRBD2 matches at 7 bases. The trim removed 6 bases at V and 0 bases at J, leaving 8 bases unmatched. The length of the CDR3 is 16 residues. Germline CDR1 and CDR2: MNHEY and SMNVEV (reference sequence). CDR3 DNA sequence: TGTGCCAGCAGACCCTTAGCGGGCCGCTCCTACAATGAGCAGTTCTTC. Translating gives CASRPLAGRSYNEQFF.

CDR3 residues: CASSSGLADTGELFF. CDR3 nucleotide sequence: TGCGCCAGCAGCTCTGGACTAGCGGACACCGGGGAGCTGTTTTTT. The chain employs TRBV5-1 and TRBJ2-2; TRBD2 matches 10 bases. The V gene end was trimmed by 3 bases and the J gene end by 3 bases; junction bases not matched to a gene: 2. The CDR3 length is 15 residues. The germline gives CDR1 SGHRS, CDR2 YFSETQ.

This clone has just a few counts. The chain carries TRBV19 and TRBJ2-7; 7 nucleotides line up with TRBD2. There are 15 residues in the CDR3. Trimming at V came to 3 bases and at J to 6 bases, leaving 11 bases not matched to a gene. Germline CDR1 reads LNHDA; CDR2 reads SQIVND (reference sequence). As DNA, the CDR3 is TGTGCCAGTAGTATGGGAGGGGCCCCGTGGGGCGAGCAGTACTTC. Translation gives CASSMGGAPWGEQYF.

The CDR3 region has the DNA TGTGCCAGCAGCCTCGGCTGGGAGGGGTCCTACGAGCAGTACTTC. Translating it yields CASSLGWEGSYEQYF. The chain combines TRBV5-5 with TRBJ2-7; 7 bases agree with TRBD2. The trim removed 4 bases at V and 1 base at J, leaving 8 bases unmatched. From germline, CDR1 is SGHKS and CDR2 YYEKEE (reference sequence). The CDR3 totals 15 residues. Full variable domain (outside the CDR3, taken from reference TRBV5-5 and TRBJ2-7): DAGVTQSPTHLIKTRGQQVTLRCSPISGHKSVSWYQQVLGQGPQFIFQYYEKEERGRGNFPDRFSARQFPNYSSELNVNALLLGDSALYLCASSLGWEGSYEQYFGPGTRLTVT.

This clone appeared a few times. V usage is TRBV18 and J usage is TRBJ2-2; TRBD2 is a possible D gene (5 bases). The CDR3 runs 14 residues. Germline V gene data show CDR1 as KGHSH and CDR2 as LQKENI. V shed 3 bases and J shed 5 bases, with 10 bases lying between them. The CDR3 protein is CASSPRDATGELFF. The CDR3 DNA is TGTGCCAGCTCACCTCGGGATGCTACCGGGGAGCTGTTTTTT.

This clone was detected only once. The chain uses TRBV14 and TRBJ2-7; 10 bases map to TRBD2. The ends lost 5 bases at V and 6 bases at J; junction bases unmatched: 7. The CDR3 is made up of 14 amino acids. Per the germline V gene, CDR1 is SGHDN and CDR2 is FVKESK. CDR3 region: CASSEREGRGEQYF. The CDR3 nucleotides are TGTGCCAGCAGCGAGCGGGAGGGCCGGGGCGAGCAGTACTTC.

This chain links TRBV18 with TRBJ1-1; 9 bases align to TRBD1. V gave up 6 bases and J gave up 7 bases; unmatched junction bases: 15. The CDR3 consists of 16 residues. The germline gives CDR1 KGHSH, CDR2 LQKENI. CDR3 residues: CASSTSSRTGEGEAFF. CDR3 nucleotides: TGTGCCAGCTCGACTTCTTCGCGGACAGGGGAGGGTGAAGCTTTCTTT.

The chain recombines TRBV29-1 with TRBJ2-7, with 9 bases lining up with TRBD2. This CDR3 contains 13 residues. Looked up from germline, CDR1 is SQVTM and CDR2 is ANQGSEA. V was pared by 5 bases and J by 0 bases, with 2 bases of the junction left unmatched. CDR3 protein: CSVLAGYSYEQYF. The CDR3 DNA reads as TGCAGCGTTCTAGCGGGATACTCCTACGAGCAGTACTTC.

Here the CDR3 DNA reads TGTGCCAGCAGCCGTTCGGGACAGGACCTCTATGGCTACACCTTC. Protein sequence: CASSRSGQDLYGYTF. The rearrangement joins TRBV4-2 to TRBJ1-2, with 8 bases lining up with TRBD1. The germline gives CDR1 LGHNA, CDR2 YNFKEQ. V was pared by 4 bases and J by 4 bases, with 8 bases of the junction left unmatched. This CDR3 comprises 15 residues.

The chain recombines TRBV19 with TRBJ2-1; 7 bases fit TRBD1. The length of the CDR3 is 13 residues. The germline CDR1 and CDR2 sequences are LNHDA and SQIVND (reference sequence). V was pared by 4 bases and J by 10 bases, with 7 bases of the junction left unmatched. DNA of the CDR3: TGTGCCAGTAGTACAAAATGGGACAGCGAGCAGTTCTTC. Translation: CASSTKWDSEQFF.

The chain links TRBV19 to TRBJ2-3; the D is unclear. The germline V gene has CDR1 LNHDA and CDR2 SQIVND (reference sequence). This CDR3 region has 13 residues. Trimming took off 6 bases at V and 2 bases at J, with 9 bases between the two ends. CDR3 protein: CASSSSTTDTQYF. Written as DNA, the CDR3 is TGTGCCAGTAGCTCTAGTACCACAGATACGCAGTATTTT. The full variable domain, in which reference TRBV19 and TRBJ2-3 provide the parts outside the CDR3, is DGGITQSPKYLFRKEGQNVTLSCEQNLNHDAMYWYRQDPGQGLRLIYYSQIVNDFQKGDIAEGYSVSREKKESFPLTVTSAQKNPTAFYLCASSSSTTDTQYFGPGTRLTVL.

The V and J genes are TRBV5-1 and TRBJ2-1; possibly TRBD1 for D (5 bases). CDR1 is SGHRS and CDR2 is YFSETQ in the germline V gene. The V and J ends lost 4 bases and 4 bases respectively, with 12 bases between them. The length of the CDR3 is 14 residues. CDR3 sequence reads: CASSPTDSYNEQFF. For the CDR3, the DNA is TGCGCCAGCAGCCCAACTGACAGTTACAATGAGCAGTTCTTC.

The genes are TRBV28 and TRBJ1-3; D might be TRBD1 (6 bases). The CDR3 is 16 amino acids. Trimming took 6 bases from V and 2 from J, leaving 17 bases between them. Germline CDR1 and CDR2: MDHEN and SYDVKM. The CDR3 spells CASSPNTWDTGNTIYF. The CDR3 region has the DNA TGTGCCAGCAGCCCGAACACGTGGGACACTGGAAACACCATATATTTT.

The chain carries TRBV5-6 and TRBJ2-2; 8 bases agree with TRBD2. Looked up from germline, CDR1 is SGHDT and CDR2 is YYEEEE. The trim removed 4 bases at V and 8 bases at J, leaving 13 bases unmatched. This CDR3 region has 16 residues. The CDR3 DNA follows: TGTGCCAGCAGCCCACTTAGCGGGGAGGTCGAGGGGGAGCTGTTTTTT. It codes for CASSPLSGEVEGELFF.

J is TRBJ1-2 and V is TRBV18; the D gene is possibly TRBD1 (6 bases). Germline CDR1 KGHSH, CDR2 LQKENI. The CDR3 is made up of 16 amino acids. The V gene lost 2 bases and the J gene lost 2 bases, with 15 bases spanning the gap. CDR3 amino acids: CASSPGAGAMNYGYTF. DNA of the CDR3: TGTGCCAGCTCACCAGGGGCAGGGGCGATGAACTATGGCTACACCTTC.

The rearrangement uses TRBV10-3 and TRBJ2-5, with 7 bases lining up with TRBD1. V dropped 4 bases and J dropped 3; count of bases not matched to a gene: 5. CDR1 and CDR2 (germline): ENHRY, SYGVKD. This CDR3 is 14 amino acids long. CDR3 DNA sequence: TGTGCCATCAGTGGAAACGACAGGGAAGAGACCCAGTACTTC. It yields the protein CAISGNDREETQYF.